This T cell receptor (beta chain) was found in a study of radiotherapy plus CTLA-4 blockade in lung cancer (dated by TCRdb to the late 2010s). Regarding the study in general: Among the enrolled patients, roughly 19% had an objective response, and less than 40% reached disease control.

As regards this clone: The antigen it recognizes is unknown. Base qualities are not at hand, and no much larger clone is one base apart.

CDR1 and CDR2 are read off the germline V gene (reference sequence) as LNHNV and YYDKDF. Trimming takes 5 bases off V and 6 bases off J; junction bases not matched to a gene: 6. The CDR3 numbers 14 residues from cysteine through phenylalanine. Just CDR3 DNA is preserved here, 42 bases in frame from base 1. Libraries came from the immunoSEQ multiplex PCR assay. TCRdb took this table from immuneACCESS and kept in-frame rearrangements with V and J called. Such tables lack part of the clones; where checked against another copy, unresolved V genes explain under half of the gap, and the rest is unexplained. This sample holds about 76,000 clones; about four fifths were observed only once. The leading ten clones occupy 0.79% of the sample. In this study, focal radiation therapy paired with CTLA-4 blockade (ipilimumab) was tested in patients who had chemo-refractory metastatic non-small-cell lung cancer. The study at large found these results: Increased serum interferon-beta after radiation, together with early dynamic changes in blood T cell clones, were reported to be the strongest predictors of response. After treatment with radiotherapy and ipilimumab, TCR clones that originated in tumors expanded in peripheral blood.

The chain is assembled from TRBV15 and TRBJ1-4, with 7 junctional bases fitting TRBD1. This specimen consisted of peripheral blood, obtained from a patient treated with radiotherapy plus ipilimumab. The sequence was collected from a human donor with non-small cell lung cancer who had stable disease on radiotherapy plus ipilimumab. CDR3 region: CATSPHRGDEKLFF. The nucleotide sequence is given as TGTGCCACCAGCCCACACAGGGGTGATGAAAAACTGTTTTTT.